This T cell receptor beta chain originates from a study of T cells after yellow fever vaccination (dated by TCRdb to between 2019 and 2020). Regarding the complete study: The SMART-Seq v4 Ultra Low Input RNA kit was used to prepare libraries from fractions with low cell numbers. To track T-cell clones before and after primary and booster YFV17D yellow fever vaccination, bulk TCR alpha and beta repertoires were sequenced longitudinally. Two healthy male donors, one aged 18 to 30 and one aged 30 to 39 years, were included in the cohort. Blood was drawn at multiple timepoints before and after primary and secondary immunization, with bulk PBMC replicates and cell subsets isolated.

The sample's treatment or condition label, decoded: live attenuated yellow fever vaccine strain. Two biological replicates of bulk PBMCs were collected at each blood-draw timepoint. PBMCs were isolated from peripheral blood using a standard Ficoll-Paque protocol. TriZol was used to extract RNA from bulk PBMCs, from CD4 and CD8 fractions, and from dextramer-positive and dextramer-negative fractions. TCR cDNA was synthesized by 5'RACE template switching, which introduced a universal primer site and unique molecular identifiers. Priming of cDNA synthesis was performed from both the TCR alpha and TCR beta constant segments. Library amplification involved two PCR steps, and the second step added sample barcodes and sequencing adapters. Sequencing of the libraries was done on either Illumina HiSeq 2500 (2x100 bp) or NovaSeq (2x150 bp). From the authors' description of their analysis: Demultiplexing of reads and collapsing into UMI consensus sequences were performed with MIGEC, and V(D)J alignment was carried out with MiXCR. Vaccine-responding clonotypes were defined with edgeR using replicate PBMC samples, requiring FDR below 0.01 and a log2 fold change above 5 up to day 15. Bulk clonotypes were assigned CD4 or CD8 identity according to which sequenced CD4 or CD8 repertoire held them at higher abundance. The public reads were quality trimmed at Q25 with fastp and then assembled into clones with MiXCR by TCRdb, keeping productive beta chains. A single entry per CDR3 protein holds the most common genes and DNA from its merged rows. The V and J calls were not made by the authors but by TCRdb's processing. The sample table holds more than 250,000 distinct CDR3 sequences, of which 6.8% were seen once. Together, the top ten hold 15% to 20% of the sample.

Comments on this clonotype: Its antigen specificity is not known. The input lacks base qualities; no much larger clone sits a single base away.

V is clipped by 3 bases and J by 1 base, and the sequence between their germline boundaries is 11 bases long. Inclusive of the bounding cysteine and phenylalanine, the CDR3 is 15 residues long. Only the CDR3 DNA is retained, 45 bases long and in frame from the first base. Study-wide conclusions, independent of this receptor: Computational filtering was required because FACS-sorted repertoires could contain abundant contaminating clonotypes from the bulk population. Compared with the primary T-cell response, the secondary T-cell response was weaker but faster, peaking on day 5 rather than day 15. Because the study included only two donors, the extent to which the findings can be generalized is limited. Most clones expanded after primary vaccination were re-detected after the booster (almost 98% of CD4 and about 88% of CD8), suggesting broad memory maintenance. A small fraction of clonotypes showed up in both the CD4 and CD8 compartments, probably as a result of convergent recombination.

The rearrangement combines TRBV12-3 or TRBV12-4 with TRBJ2-3, with the D gene uncertain. The specimen was PBMCs, collected about 41 days after the first yellow fever vaccination. This TCR was recovered from a man between 18 and 29 years old who received the YFV17D yellow fever vaccine. The sequence in DNA is TGTGCCAGCAGTTTGTTTGCGGCGGGCACAGATACGCAGTATTTT. Its amino acids are CASSLFAAGTDTQYF.